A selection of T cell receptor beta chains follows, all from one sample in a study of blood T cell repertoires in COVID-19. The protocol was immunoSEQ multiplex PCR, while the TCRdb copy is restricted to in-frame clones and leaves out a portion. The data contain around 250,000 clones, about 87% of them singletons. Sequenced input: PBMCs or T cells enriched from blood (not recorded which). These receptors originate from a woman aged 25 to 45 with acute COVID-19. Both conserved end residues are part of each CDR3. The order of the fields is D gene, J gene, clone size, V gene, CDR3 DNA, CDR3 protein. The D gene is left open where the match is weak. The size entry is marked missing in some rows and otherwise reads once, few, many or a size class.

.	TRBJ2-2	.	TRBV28	TGTGCCAGCACTCACGCTGTGGCTTTGTACACCGGGGAGCTGTTTTTT	CASTHAVALYTGELFF
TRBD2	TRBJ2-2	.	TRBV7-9	TGTGCCAGCAGCTTAGAGCGGGGAGCGTCCACCGGGGAGCTGTTTTTT	CASSLERGASTGELFF
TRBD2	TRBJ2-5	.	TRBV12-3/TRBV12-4	TGTGCCAGCAGTTCCGGACTAGGAGAGACCCAGTACTTC	CASSSGLGETQYF
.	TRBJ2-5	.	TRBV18	TGTGCCAGCTCACCAGGGCAGGGCCAAGAGACCCAGTACTTC	CASSPGQGQETQYF
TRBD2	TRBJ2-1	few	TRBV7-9	TGTGCCAGCAGCTTAGTAGGACTAGAGGCCTATGAGCAGTTCTTC	CASSLVGLEAYEQFF
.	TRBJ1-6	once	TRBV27	TGTGCCAGCAGCCCAGGTGGACAGTCGAATAGGGTTTCACCCCTCCACTTT	CASSPGGQSNRVSPLHF
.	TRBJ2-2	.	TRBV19	TGTGCCAGTAGTAGAGGCTTGAGCTCGAACACCGGGGAGCTGTTTTTT	CASSRGLSSNTGELFF
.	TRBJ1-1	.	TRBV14	TGTGCCAGCAGCCATACAGGTGAAGCTTTCTTT	CASSHTGEAFF
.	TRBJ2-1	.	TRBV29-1	TGCAGCGTAGTAAATCGGGACAACGCTTACAATGAGCAGTTCTTC	CSVVNRDNAYNEQFF
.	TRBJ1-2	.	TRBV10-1	TGCGCCAGCAGTGATACCAGCTATGGCTACACCTTC	CASSDTSYGYTF
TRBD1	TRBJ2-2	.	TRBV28	TGTGCCAGCAGTTTCCCGGGACAGGGGATCACCGGGGAGCTGTTTTTT	CASSFPGQGITGELFF
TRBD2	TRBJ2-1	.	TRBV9	TGTGCCAGCAGCGCTAGGGAACTAGCGGGCTACAATGAGCAGTTCTTC	CASSARELAGYNEQFF
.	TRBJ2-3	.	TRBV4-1	TGCGCCAGCAGCCAAGTGCCAGGGGGAGGCAGAACCGAAGATACGCAGTATTTT	CASSQVPGGGRTEDTQYF
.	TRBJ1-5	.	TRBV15	TGTGCCACCAGCAGGTCACAATCAAGTCAGCCCCAGCATTTT	CATSRSQSSQPQHF
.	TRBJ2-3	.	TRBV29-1	TGCAGCGTCGGCCCGGAGGGAGATACGCAGTATTTT	CSVGPEGDTQYF
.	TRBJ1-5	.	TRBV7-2	TGTGCCAGCAGCTCTTTGCCTCTAGCGCAGCCCCAGCATTTT	CASSSLPLAQPQHF
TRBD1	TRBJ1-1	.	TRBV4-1	TGCGCCAGCAGGAAAGGGGGCGGCACTGAAGCTTTCTTT	CASRKGGGTEAFF
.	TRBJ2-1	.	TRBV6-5	TGTGCCAGCAGTTACGGGCTGGAACCCGACTACAATGAGCAGTTCTTC	CASSYGLEPDYNEQFF
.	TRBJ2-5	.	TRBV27	TGTGCCAGCAGTACAGTGGGAGTGGAGACCCAGTACTTC	CASSTVGVETQYF
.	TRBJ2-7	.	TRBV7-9	TGTGCCAGCAGTTCACGGGACTCCTACGAGCAGTACTTC	CASSSRDSYEQYF